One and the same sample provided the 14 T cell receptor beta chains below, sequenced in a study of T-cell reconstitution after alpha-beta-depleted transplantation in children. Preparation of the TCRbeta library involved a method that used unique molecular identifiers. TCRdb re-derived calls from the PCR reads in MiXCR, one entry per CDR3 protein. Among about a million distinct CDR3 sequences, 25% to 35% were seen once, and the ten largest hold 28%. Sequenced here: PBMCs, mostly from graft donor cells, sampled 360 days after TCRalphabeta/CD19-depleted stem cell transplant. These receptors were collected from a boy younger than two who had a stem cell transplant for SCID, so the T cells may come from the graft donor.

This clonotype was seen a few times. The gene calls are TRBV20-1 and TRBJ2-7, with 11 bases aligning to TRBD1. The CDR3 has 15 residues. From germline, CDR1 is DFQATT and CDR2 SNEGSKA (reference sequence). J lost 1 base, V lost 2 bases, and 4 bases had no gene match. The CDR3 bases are TGCAGTGCTAGATGGACAGGGGGCAGATCCTACGAGCAGTACTTC. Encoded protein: CSARWTGGRSYEQYF.

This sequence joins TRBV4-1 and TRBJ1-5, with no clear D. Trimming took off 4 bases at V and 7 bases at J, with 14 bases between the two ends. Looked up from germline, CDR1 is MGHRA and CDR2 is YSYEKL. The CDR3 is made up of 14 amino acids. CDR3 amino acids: CASSLVQDDQPQHF. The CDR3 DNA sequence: TGCGCCAGCAGCCTCGTTCAGGACGACCAGCCCCAGCATTTT.

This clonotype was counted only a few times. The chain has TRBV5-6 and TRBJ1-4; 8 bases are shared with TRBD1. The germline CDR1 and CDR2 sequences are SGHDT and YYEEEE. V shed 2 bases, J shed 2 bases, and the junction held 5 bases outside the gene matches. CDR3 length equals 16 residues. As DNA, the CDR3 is TGTGCCAGCAGCTTTGACAGGGGCTGGACTAATGAAAAACTGTTTTTT. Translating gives CASSFDRGWTNEKLFF.

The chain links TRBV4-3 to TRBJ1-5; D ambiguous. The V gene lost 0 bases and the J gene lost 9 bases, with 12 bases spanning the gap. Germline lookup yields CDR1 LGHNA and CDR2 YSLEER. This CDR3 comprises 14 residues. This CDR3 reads CASSQDGGSRPQHF. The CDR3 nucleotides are TGCGCCAGCAGCCAAGACGGCGGGTCTCGGCCCCAGCATTTT.

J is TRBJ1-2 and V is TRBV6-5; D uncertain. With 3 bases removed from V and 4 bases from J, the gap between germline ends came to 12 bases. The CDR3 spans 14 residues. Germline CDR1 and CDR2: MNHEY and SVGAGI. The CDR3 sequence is CASSYELGGYGYTF. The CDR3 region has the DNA TGTGCCAGCAGTTATGAATTGGGAGGCTATGGCTACACCTTC.

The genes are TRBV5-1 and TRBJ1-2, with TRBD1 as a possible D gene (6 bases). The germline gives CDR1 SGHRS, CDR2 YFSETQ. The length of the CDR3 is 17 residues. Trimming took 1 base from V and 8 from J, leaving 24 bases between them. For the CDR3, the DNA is TGCGCCAGCAGCTTGAATCCAGGGGCGACAACGGCTAGCGGCTACACCTTC. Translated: CASSLNPGATTASGYTF.

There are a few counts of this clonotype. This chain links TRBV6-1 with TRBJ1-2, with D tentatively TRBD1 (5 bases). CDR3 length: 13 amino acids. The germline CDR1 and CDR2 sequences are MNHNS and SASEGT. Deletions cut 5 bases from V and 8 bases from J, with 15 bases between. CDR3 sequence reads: CASSPAGPGGYTF. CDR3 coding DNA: TGTGCCAGCAGTCCCGCAGGGCCTGGAGGCTACACCTTC.

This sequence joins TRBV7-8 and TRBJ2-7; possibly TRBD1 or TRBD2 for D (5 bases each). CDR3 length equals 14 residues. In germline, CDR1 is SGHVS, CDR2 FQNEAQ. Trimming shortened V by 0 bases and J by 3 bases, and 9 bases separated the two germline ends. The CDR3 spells CASSLAGGYYEQYF. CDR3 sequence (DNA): TGTGCCAGCAGCTTAGCTGGGGGTTACTACGAGCAGTACTTC.

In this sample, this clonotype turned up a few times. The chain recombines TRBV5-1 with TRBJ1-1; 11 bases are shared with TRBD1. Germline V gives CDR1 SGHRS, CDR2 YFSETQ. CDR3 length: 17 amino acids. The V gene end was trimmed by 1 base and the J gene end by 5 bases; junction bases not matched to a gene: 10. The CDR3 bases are TGCGCCAGCAGCTTGAGGACAGGGGGCGCCGGTGGAACTGAAGCTTTCTTT. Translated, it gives CASSLRTGGAGGTEAFF.

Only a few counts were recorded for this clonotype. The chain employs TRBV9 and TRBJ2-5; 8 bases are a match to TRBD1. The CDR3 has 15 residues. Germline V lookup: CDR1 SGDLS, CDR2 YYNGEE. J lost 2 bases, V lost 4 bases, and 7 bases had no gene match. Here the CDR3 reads CASSYRQGPQETQYF. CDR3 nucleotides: TGTGCCAGCAGCTATAGACAGGGGCCTCAAGAGACCCAGTACTTC.

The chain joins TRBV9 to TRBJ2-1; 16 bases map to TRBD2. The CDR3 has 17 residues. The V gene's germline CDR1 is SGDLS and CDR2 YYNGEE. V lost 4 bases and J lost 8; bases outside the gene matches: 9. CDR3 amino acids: CASSLGLAGGRVDEQFF. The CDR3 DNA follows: TGTGCCAGCAGCTTGGGACTAGCGGGGGGGCGTGTCGATGAGCAGTTCTTC.

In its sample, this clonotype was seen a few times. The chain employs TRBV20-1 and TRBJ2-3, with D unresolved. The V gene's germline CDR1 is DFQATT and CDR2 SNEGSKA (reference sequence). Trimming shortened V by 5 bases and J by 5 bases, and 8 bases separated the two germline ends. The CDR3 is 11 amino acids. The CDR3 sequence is CSAVRGDTQYF. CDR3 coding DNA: TGCAGTGCTGTGCGTGGAGATACGCAGTATTTT.

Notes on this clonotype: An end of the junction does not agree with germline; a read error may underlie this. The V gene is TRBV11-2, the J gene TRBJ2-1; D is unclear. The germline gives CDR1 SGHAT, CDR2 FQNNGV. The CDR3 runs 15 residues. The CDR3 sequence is CPSRPTLTLYNEQFF. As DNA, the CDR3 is TGTCCCAGCAGACCTACTTTGACCCTCTACAATGAGCAGTTCTTC.

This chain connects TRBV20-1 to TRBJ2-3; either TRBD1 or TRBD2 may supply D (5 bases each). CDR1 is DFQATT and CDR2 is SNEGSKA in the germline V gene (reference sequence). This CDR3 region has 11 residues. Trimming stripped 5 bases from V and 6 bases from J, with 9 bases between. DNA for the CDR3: TGCAGTGCTCGCGAGGGGGATACGCAGTATTTT. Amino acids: CSAREGDTQYF.